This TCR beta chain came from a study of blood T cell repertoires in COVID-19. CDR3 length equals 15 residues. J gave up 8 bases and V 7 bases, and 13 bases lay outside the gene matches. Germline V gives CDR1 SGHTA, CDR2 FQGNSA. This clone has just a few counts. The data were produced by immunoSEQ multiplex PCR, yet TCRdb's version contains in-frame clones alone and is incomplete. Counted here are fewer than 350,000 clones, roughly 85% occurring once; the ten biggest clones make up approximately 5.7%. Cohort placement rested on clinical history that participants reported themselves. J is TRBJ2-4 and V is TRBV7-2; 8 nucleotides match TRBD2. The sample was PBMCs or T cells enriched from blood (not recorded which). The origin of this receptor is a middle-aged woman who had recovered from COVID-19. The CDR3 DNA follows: TGTGCCAGCACTTCCCTGGGGACTAGGGGGGACATTCAGTACTTC. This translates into CASTSLGTRGDIQYF.